This TCR beta chain stems from a study of blood T cell repertoires in COVID-19. About the study: Samples taken during acute and convalescent COVID-19 were collected in the United States, Italy and Spain. Sources were T cells, B-cell-depleted T cells, or PBMCs; the material itself was cDNA or gDNA.

Methods used by the authors: The assay estimated nucleated cells by amplifying reference gene primers. Some clones are missing from TCRdb's copy, which holds only in-frame ones; the method was immunoSEQ multiplex PCR. The V and J calls and the clone size are those of that table, but D and trimming were determined from the DNA. The repertoire includes roughly 100,000 clones, about 92% of them detected once, and 17% sits in the top ten. The CDR3 covers 15 residues. V gave up 0 bases and J gave up 3 bases; unmatched junction bases: 4. CDR1 and CDR2 (germline): SGDLS, YYNGEE. The specimen was peripheral blood. The chain carries TRBV9 and TRBJ2-3, with 7 positions matching TRBD2. The receptor's source is a woman aged 80 or older in a cohort sampled during active COVID-19. The DNA for the CDR3 is TGTGCCAGCAGCGTAGCGGCTAGCGGTACAGATACGCAGTATTTT. This sequence encodes CASSVAASGTDTQYF.